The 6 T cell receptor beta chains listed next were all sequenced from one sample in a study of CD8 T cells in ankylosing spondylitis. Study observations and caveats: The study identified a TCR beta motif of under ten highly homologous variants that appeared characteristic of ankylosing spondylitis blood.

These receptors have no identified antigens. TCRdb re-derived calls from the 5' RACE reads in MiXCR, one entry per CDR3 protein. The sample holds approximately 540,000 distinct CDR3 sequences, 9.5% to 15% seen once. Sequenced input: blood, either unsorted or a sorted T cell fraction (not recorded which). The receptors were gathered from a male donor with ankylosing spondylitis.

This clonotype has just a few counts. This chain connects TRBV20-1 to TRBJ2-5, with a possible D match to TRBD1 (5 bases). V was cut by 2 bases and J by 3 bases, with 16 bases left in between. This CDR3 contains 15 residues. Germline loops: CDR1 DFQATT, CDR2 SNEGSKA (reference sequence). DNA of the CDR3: TGCAGTGCTAGACCTGGGGCAGATTCGGAAGAGACCCAGTACTTC. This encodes CSARPGADSEETQYF.

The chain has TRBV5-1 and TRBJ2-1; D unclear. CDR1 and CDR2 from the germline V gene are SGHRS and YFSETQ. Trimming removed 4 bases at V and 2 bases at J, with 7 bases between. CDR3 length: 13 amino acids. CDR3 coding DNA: TGCGCCAGCAGCCAAGATGCCTACAATGAGCAGTTCTTC. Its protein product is CASSQDAYNEQFF. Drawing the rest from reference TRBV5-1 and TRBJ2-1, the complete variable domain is KAGVTQTPRYLIKTRGQQVTLSCSPISGHRSVSWYQQTPGQGLQFLFEYFSETQRNKGNFPGRFSGRQFSNSRSEMNVSTLELGDSALYLCASSQDAYNEQFFGPGTRLTVL.

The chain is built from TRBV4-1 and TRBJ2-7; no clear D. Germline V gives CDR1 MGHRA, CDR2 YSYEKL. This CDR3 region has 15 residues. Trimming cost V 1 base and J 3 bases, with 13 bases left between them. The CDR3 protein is CASSQGPAERYEQYV. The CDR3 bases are TGCGCCAGCAGCCAAGGCCCTGCTGAGCGCTACGAGCAGTACGTC.

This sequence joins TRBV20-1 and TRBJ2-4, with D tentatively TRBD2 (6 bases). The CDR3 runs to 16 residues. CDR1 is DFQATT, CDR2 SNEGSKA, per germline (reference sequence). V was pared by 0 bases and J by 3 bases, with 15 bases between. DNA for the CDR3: TGCAGTGCTAGAGATAGATGGGGGGTGTACAAAAACATTCAGTACTTC. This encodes CSARDRWGVYKNIQYF.

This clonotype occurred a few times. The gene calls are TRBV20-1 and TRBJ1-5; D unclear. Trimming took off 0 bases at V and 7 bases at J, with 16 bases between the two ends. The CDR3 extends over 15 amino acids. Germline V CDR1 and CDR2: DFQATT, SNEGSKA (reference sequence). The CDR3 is CSARDRAKSGQPQHF. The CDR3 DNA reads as TGCAGTGCTAGAGATCGAGCCAAATCGGGACAGCCCCAGCATTTT.

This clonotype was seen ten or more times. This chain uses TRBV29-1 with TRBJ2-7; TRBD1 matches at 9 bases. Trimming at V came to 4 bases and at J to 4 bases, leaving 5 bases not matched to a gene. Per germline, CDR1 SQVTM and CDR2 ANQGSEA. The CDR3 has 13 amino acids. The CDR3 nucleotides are TGCAGCGTTGTCGGGACAGGGAATTACGAGCAGTACTTC. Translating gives CSVVGTGNYEQYF.